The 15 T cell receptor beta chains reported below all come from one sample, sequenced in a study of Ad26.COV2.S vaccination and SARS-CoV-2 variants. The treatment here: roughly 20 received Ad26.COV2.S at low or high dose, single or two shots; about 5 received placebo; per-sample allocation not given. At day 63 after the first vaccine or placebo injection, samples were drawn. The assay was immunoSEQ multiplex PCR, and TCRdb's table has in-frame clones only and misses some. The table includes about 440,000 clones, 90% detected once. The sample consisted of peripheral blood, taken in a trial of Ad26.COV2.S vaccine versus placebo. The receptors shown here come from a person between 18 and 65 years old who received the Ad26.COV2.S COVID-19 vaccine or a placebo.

Here the CDR3 reads CASSFEQDNEQFF. In DNA form, the CDR3 reads TGCGCCAGCAGCTTCGAACAGGACAATGAGCAGTTCTTC. J is TRBJ2-1 and V is TRBV5-1; weak D call: TRBD1 (5 bases). Between the trimmed V and J ends, which lost 2 bases and 5 bases, there was a span of 8 bases. The CDR3 runs to 13 residues. The V gene's germline CDR1 is SGHRS and CDR2 YFSETQ.

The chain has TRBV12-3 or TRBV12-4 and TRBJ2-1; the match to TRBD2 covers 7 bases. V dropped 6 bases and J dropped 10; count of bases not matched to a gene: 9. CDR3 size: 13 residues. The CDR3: CASRPLALREQFF. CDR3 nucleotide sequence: TGTGCCAGCAGACCACTAGCGCTTCGAGAGCAGTTCTTC.

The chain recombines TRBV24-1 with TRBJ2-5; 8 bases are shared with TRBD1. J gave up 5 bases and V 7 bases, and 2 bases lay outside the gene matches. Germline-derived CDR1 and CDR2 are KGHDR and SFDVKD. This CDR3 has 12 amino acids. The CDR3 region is CATSRGQETQYF. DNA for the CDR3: TGTGCCACCAGCAGGGGGCAGGAGACCCAGTACTTC.

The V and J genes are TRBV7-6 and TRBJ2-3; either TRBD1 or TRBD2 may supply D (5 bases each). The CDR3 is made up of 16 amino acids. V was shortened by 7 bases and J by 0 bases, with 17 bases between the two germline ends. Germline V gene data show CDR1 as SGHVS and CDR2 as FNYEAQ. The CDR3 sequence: CASTPSGAQSTDTQYF. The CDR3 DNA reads TGTGCCAGCACCCCCTCCGGGGCCCAAAGCACAGATACGCAGTATTTT.

CDR3 coding DNA: TGTGCCAGCAGCCAAGTAGGGTCAGGGACCCAGTACTTC. Amino acids: CASSQVGSGTQYF. The chain carries TRBV3-1 (or the pseudogene TRBV3-2) and TRBJ2-5, with no clear D. CDR3 length equals 13 residues. CDR1 is LGHDT, CDR2 YNNKEL, per germline (reference sequence). Trimming cost V 1 base and J 7 bases, with 10 bases left between them.

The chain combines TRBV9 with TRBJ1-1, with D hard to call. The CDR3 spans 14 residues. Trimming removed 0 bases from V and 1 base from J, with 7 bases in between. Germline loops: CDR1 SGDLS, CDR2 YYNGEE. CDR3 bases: TGTGCCAGCAGCGTAGGGGAGGGGAACACTGAAGCTTTCTTT. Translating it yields CASSVGEGNTEAFF.

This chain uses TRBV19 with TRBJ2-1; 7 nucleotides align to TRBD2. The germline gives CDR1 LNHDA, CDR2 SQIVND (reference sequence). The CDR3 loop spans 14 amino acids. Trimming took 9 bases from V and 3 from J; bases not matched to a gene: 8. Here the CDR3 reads CASRRDYNYNEQFF. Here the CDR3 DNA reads TGTGCCAGCAGACGGGACTACAACTACAATGAGCAGTTCTTC. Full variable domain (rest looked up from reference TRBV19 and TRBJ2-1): DGGITQSPKYLFRKEGQNVTLSCEQNLNHDAMYWYRQDPGQGLRLIYYSQIVNDFQKGDIAEGYSVSREKKESFPLTVTSAQKNPTAFYLCASRRDYNYNEQFFGPGTRLTVL.

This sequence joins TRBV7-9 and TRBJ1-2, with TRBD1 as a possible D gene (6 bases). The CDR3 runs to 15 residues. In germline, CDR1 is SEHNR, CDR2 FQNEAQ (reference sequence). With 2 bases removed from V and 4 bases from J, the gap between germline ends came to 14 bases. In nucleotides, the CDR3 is TGTGCCAGCAGCTTACCTGGACAGCAGGGCTATGGCTACACCTTC. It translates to CASSLPGQQGYGYTF.

Here the CDR3 reads CASSQDGTSDETQYF. The CDR3 nucleotides are TGTGCCAGCAGCCAAGATGGGACTAGCGATGAGACCCAGTACTTC. The rearrangement links TRBV4-2 to TRBJ2-5; TRBD2 matches at 10 bases. CDR1 is LGHNA, CDR2 YNFKEQ, per germline. This CDR3 spans 15 amino acids. The V and J ends lost 0 bases and 5 bases, in that order; junction bases with no gene match: 3.

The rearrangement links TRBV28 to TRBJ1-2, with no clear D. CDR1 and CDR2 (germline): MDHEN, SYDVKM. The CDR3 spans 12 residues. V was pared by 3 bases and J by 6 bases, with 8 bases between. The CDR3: CASSFQEHGYTF. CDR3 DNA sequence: TGTGCCAGCAGTTTTCAGGAGCATGGCTACACCTTC.

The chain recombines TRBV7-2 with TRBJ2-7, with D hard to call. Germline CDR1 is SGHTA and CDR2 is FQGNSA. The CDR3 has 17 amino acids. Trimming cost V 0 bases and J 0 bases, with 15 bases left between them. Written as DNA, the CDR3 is TGTGCCAGCAGCTTAGCGCTGTTAGATACTCACTCCTACGAGCAGTACTTC. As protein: CASSLALLDTHSYEQYF.

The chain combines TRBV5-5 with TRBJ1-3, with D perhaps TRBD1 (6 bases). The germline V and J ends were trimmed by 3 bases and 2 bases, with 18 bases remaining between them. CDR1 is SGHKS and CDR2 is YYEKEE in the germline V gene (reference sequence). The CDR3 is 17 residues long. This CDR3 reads CASSSHGEGGAGNTIYF. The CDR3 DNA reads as TGTGCCAGCAGCTCACACGGGGAGGGGGGAGCTGGAAACACCATATATTTT.

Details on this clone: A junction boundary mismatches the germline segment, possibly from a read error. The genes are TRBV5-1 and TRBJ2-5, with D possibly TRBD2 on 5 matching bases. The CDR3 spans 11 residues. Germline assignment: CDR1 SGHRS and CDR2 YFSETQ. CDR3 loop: CASSYGGALNF. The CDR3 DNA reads TGCGCCAGCAGCTATGGAGGTGCGCTCAACTTC.

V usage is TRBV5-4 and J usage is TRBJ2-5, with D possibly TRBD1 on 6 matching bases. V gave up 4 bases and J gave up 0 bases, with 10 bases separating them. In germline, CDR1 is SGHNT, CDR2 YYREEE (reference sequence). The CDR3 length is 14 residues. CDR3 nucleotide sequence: TGTGCCAGCAGCGTAGGGACAAACCAAGAGACCCAGTACTTC. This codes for CASSVGTNQETQYF.

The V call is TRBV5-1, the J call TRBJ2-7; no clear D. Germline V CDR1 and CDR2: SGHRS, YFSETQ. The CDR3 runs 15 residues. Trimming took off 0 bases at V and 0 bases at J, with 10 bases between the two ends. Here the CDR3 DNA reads TGCGCCAGCAGCTTGGGGGCCAGCAGCTCCTACGAGCAGTACTTC. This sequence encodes CASSLGASSSYEQYF.